Sequencing of this T cell receptor (beta chain) was carried out in a study of cytomegalovirus exposure and HLA in healthy donors. Both 60 Vbeta primers and 13 Jbeta primers went into the PCR. Data came from immunoSEQ multiplex PCR; TCRdb stores just in-frame clones and leaves some out. Of fewer than 200,000 clones detected, around three quarters appear once; the ten largest clones hold 0.65%. The CDR3 runs 15 residues. Germline CDR1 SGDLS, CDR2 YYNGEE. The V and J ends lost 4 bases and 5 bases, in that order; junction bases with no gene match: 7. The chain uses TRBV9 and TRBJ2-2, with 8 bases aligning to TRBD1. The receptor was derived from a boy aged 5-17 years in good health and CMV-seronegative. Sequencing was done on a sample of PBMCs. The CDR3 loop reads CASSYTGGRTGELFF. Here the CDR3 DNA reads TGTGCCAGCAGCTATACAGGGGGTCGTACCGGGGAGCTGTTTTTT.